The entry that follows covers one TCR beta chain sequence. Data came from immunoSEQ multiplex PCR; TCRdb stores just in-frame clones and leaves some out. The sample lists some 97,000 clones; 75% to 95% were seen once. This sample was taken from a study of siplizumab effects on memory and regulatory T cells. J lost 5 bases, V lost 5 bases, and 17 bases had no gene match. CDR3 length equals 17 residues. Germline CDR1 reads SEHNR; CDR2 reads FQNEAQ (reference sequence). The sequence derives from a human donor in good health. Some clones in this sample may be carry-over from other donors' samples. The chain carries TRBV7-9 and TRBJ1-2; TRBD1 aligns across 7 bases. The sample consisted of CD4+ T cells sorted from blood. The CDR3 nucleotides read TGTGCCAGCAGCCCGCGTCCACAGGGGATCCTCCTTTATGGCTACACCTTC. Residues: CASSPRPQGILLYGYTF.